This is a list of T cell receptor beta chains from one sample in a study of identical twins. TCRdb ran MiXCR on the 5' RACE reads and lists one entry per CDR3 protein. The sample lists around 550,000 distinct CDR3 sequences, approximately 16% occurring once. The same data also went into a second study, on yellow fever vaccine responses in identical twins.

The specimen sequenced was CD4+ T cells sorted from blood. These receptors all stem from a woman aged 18-29 years in good health. CDR3s include the opening cysteine and the closing phenylalanine or tryptophan. The D gene is left open where the match is weak. The listing skips clone size in some rows; elsewhere it reads once, few, many or a size class.

CDR3nt: TGTGCCAGCAGCAAAGGCCCGGGGACCAAAAACATTCAGTACTTC
CDR3aa: CASSKGPGTKNIQYF
j_gene: TRBJ2-4
d_gene: -
v_gene: TRBV21-1
abundance: -

CDR3nt: TGTGCCAGCAGCTTAGCTGGGACTACCGGCTACGAGCAGTACTTC
CDR3aa: CASSLAGTTGYEQYF
j_gene: TRBJ2-7
d_gene: TRBD2
v_gene: TRBV7-9
abundance: few

CDR3nt: TGCAGTGCTAGAGGGACAGGAGGGCTAGCTGTGACCTACGAGCAGTACTTC
CDR3aa: CSARGTGGLAVTYEQYF
j_gene: TRBJ2-7
d_gene: -
v_gene: TRBV20-1
abundance: few

CDR3nt: TGCAGTGCTACCCCATCGACTAGCGGGAGATACAATGAGCAGTTCTTC
CDR3aa: CSATPSTSGRYNEQFF
j_gene: TRBJ2-1
d_gene: TRBD2
v_gene: TRBV20-1
abundance: many

CDR3nt: TGTGCCAGCAGGGGCATTGGTTTTGGAAACACCATATATTTT
CDR3aa: CASRGIGFGNTIYF
j_gene: TRBJ1-3
d_gene: -
v_gene: TRBV7-9
abundance: -

CDR3nt: TGCAGTGCTAGCGGGACTAGCGGGAGGGCCGATCCCTACGAGCAGTACTTC
CDR3aa: CSASGTSGRADPYEQYF
j_gene: TRBJ2-7
d_gene: TRBD2
v_gene: TRBV20-1
abundance: few

CDR3nt: TGTGCCAGCAGTCCCTTTGGAGGATACGAGCAGTACTTT
CDR3aa: CASSPFGGYEQYF
j_gene: TRBJ2-7
d_gene: -
v_gene: TRBV12-3/TRBV12-4
abundance: -

CDR3nt: TGTGCCAGCAGTGTCCAAAGCTACAATGAGCAGTTCTTC
CDR3aa: CASSVQSYNEQFF
j_gene: TRBJ2-1
d_gene: -
v_gene: TRBV2
abundance: -

CDR3nt: TGTGCTAGTGGTCCCAAGACTGCGAACTCTGGAAACACCATATATTTT
CDR3aa: CASGPKTANSGNTIYF
j_gene: TRBJ1-3
d_gene: -
v_gene: TRBV3-1
abundance: -

CDR3nt: TGTGCCACCAGTGATTTCCCCAACAATGAGCAGTTCTTC
CDR3aa: CATSDFPNNEQFF
j_gene: TRBJ2-1
d_gene: -
v_gene: TRBV24-1
abundance: many

CDR3nt: TGTGCCAGTAGTATAGTCCCAGGGGTTGACATTCAGTACTTC
CDR3aa: CASSIVPGVDIQYF
j_gene: TRBJ2-4
d_gene: -
v_gene: TRBV19
abundance: few

CDR3nt: TGTGCCAGCAGCTCCACGGGACAGGGCGTGTTTACTGAAGCTTTCTTT
CDR3aa: CASSSTGQGVFTEAFF
j_gene: TRBJ1-1
d_gene: TRBD1
v_gene: TRBV7-3
abundance: few

CDR3nt: TGCAGCGCCGCCCTAGCGGAGACCCAGTACTTC
CDR3aa: CSAALAETQYF
j_gene: TRBJ2-5
d_gene: -
v_gene: TRBV29-1
abundance: few

CDR3nt: TGTGCCAGTAGTGGACAACCGGGACAGCCTGGCTACACCTTC
CDR3aa: CASSGQPGQPGYTF
j_gene: TRBJ1-2
d_gene: TRBD1
v_gene: TRBV19
abundance: -

CDR3nt: TGCGCCAGCAGCTTCGGAGCGGGAGTAGACTACAATGAGCAGTTCTTC
CDR3aa: CASSFGAGVDYNEQFF
j_gene: TRBJ2-1
d_gene: TRBD2
v_gene: TRBV5-1
abundance: -

CDR3nt: TGTGCCACCAGTGATCAGTGGCGGAATGAGCAGTTCTTC
CDR3aa: CATSDQWRNEQFF
j_gene: TRBJ2-1
d_gene: -
v_gene: TRBV24-1
abundance: few

CDR3nt: TGTGCCAGCAGTTTGCGGGACAGGAGTAACTATGGCTACACCTTC
CDR3aa: CASSLRDRSNYGYTF
j_gene: TRBJ1-2
d_gene: TRBD1
v_gene: TRBV12-3/TRBV12-4
abundance: few

CDR3nt: TGTGCCAGCAGTTATGACAGGGGGCACTCACCCCTCCACTTT
CDR3aa: CASSYDRGHSPLHF
j_gene: TRBJ1-6
d_gene: TRBD1
v_gene: TRBV28
abundance: few

CDR3nt: TGTGCCATCAGTGAGTCGGGGCGAGCTGAGCAGTTCTTC
CDR3aa: CAISESGRAEQFF
j_gene: TRBJ2-1
d_gene: -
v_gene: TRBV10-3
abundance: once

CDR3nt: TGTGCCAGCAGCTTGTTCCCCCCCGAGCAGTTCTTC
CDR3aa: CASSLFPPEQFF
j_gene: TRBJ2-1
d_gene: -
v_gene: TRBV5-5
abundance: few

CDR3nt: TGTGCCAGCAGCCCAAGTGGGGCATTGGGACAGGGGGCAAAGACCCAGTACTTC
CDR3aa: CASSPSGALGQGAKTQYF
j_gene: TRBJ2-5
d_gene: TRBD1
v_gene: TRBV11-1
abundance: few

CDR3nt: TGCAGCGTACGCCGGGATGAGTACCAGCCCCAGCATTTT
CDR3aa: CSVRRDEYQPQHF
j_gene: TRBJ1-5
d_gene: -
v_gene: TRBV29-1
abundance: few

CDR3nt: TGTGCCAGCAGCCACCCTGGACAGGGACAAGAGACCCAGTACTTC
CDR3aa: CASSHPGQGQETQYF
j_gene: TRBJ2-5
d_gene: TRBD1
v_gene: TRBV3-1
abundance: -